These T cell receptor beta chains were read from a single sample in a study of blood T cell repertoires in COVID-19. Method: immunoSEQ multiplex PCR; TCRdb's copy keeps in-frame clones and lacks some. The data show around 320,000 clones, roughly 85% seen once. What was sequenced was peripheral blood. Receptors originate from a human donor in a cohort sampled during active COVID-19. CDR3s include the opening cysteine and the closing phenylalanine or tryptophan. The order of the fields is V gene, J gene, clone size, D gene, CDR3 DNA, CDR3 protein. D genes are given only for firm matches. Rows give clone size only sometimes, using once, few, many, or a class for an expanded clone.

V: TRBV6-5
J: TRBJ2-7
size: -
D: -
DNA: TGTGCCAGCAGCCTGACAGGCCCCTACGAGCAGTACTTC
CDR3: CASSLTGPYEQYF

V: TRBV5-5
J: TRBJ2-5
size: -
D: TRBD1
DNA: TGTGCCAGCAGCACCGGAGCAGGGGGCCCCAATGAACGGGCCCAGTACTTC
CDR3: CASSTGAGGPNERAQYF

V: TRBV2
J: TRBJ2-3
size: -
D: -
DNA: TGTGCCAGCAGTGACAGCGCGGACACAGATACGCAGTATTTT
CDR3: CASSDSADTDTQYF

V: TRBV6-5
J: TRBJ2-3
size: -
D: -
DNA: TGTGCCGGTCGGGGAGTGTGGGACACAGATACGCAGTATTTT
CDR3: CAGRGVWDTDTQYF

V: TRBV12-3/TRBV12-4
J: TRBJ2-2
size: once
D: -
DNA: TGTGCCAGCGGGGAGTTTTTAACCGGGGAGCTGTTTTTT
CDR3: CASGEFLTGELFF

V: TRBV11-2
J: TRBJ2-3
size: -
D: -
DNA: TGTGCCAGCAGCTTGAGACAGTCTAGCACAGATACGCAGTATTTT
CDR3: CASSLRQSSTDTQYF

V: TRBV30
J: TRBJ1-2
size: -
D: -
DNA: TGTGCCCACGAAACGGGGGTTCGATGGGGCTACACCTTC
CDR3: CAHETGVRWGYTF

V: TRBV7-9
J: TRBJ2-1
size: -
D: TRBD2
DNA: TGTGCCAGCAGCTTAGTGACTAGCGGGGGGGCCCTTGAGCAGTTCTTC
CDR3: CASSLVTSGGALEQFF

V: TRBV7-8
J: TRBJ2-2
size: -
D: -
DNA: TGTGCCAGCAGCCACCAGGCGAACACCGGGGAGCTGTTTTTT
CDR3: CASSHQANTGELFF

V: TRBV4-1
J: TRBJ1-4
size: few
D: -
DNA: TGCGCCAGCAGCCCTAGCGGGCGGGGCGAGAATGAAAAACTGTTTTTT
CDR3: CASSPSGRGENEKLFF

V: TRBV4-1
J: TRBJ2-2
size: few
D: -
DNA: TGCGCCAGCAGCCAAGCCCCAGGTTTATCCGGGGAGCTGTTTTTT
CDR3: CASSQAPGLSGELFF

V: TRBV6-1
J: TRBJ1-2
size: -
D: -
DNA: TGTGCCAGCAGTGATGACCCCCTCCGGAGCTCATCGGATGGCTACACCTTC
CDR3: CASSDDPLRSSSDGYTF

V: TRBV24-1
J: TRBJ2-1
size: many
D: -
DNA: TGTGCCACGGCAGCGGGTTACAATGAGCAGTTCTTC
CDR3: CATAAGYNEQFF

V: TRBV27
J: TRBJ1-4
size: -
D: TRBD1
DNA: TGTGCCAGCAGTCTACAGGGGCTGGGTGAAAAACTGTTTTTT
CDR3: CASSLQGLGEKLFF

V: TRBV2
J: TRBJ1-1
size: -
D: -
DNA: TGTGCCAGCAGTGAAGATGAAGACAGGCGGAACACTGAAGCTTTCTTT
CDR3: CASSEDEDRRNTEAFF

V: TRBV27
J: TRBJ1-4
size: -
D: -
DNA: TGTGCCAGCAGTTTTAGGGCAGGGGCAGGAACTAATGAAAAACTGTTTTTT
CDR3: CASSFRAGAGTNEKLFF

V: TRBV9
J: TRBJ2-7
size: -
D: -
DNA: TGTGCCAGCAGCGTACAGTACACCGACGAGCAGTACTTC
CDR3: CASSVQYTDEQYF

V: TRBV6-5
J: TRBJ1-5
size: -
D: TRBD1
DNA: TGTGCCGGGGGACAGGGTCCGTATCAGCCCCAGCATTTT
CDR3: CAGGQGPYQPQHF

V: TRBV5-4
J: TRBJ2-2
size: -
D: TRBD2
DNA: TGTGCCAGCAGCTCGGGACTAATATCACCCACCGGGGAGCTGTTTTTT
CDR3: CASSSGLISPTGELFF

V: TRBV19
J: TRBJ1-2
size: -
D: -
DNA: TGTGCCAGTAGTAAACGCCAGAGGACAGACTCCCGCGGCTACACCTTC
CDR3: CASSKRQRTDSRGYTF

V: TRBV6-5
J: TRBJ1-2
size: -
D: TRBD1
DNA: TGTGCCAGCAGTTATAAGCTACCGGGACAGAATTATGGCTACACCTTC
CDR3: CASSYKLPGQNYGYTF

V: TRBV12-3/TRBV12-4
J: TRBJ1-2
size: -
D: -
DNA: TGTGCCAGCAGCCATAGCACGCCTCCTGGCTACACCTTC
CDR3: CASSHSTPPGYTF

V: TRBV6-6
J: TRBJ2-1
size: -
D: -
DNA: TGTGCCAGCAGTTACTCGAAAATCTCAGGGGATGAGCAGTTCTTC
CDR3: CASSYSKISGDEQFF

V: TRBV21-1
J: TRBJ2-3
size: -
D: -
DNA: TGTGCCAGCAGCAAAGCGGCCAGGGTAACGGCAGATACGCAGTATTTT
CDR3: CASSKAARVTADTQYF

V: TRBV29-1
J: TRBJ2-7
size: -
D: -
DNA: TGCAGCGTTTCCCGGACTGCTACCTACGAGCAGTACTTC
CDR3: CSVSRTATYEQYF

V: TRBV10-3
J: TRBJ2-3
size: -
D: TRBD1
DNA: TGTGCCGCCTCGACCAGGGGGCTCTCCACAGATACGCAGTATTTT
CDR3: CAASTRGLSTDTQYF

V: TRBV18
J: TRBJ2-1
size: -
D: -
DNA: TGTGCCAGCTCACAAAACGGTTATGAGCAGTTCTTC
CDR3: CASSQNGYEQFF

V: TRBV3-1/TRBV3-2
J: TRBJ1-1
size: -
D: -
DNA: TGTGCCAGCAGCCATGGGAGGACTGAAGCTTTCTTT
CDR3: CASSHGRTEAFF

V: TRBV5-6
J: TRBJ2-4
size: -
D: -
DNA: TGTGCCAGCAGCTACGCCGGGATGAAAAACATTCAGTACTTC
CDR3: CASSYAGMKNIQYF

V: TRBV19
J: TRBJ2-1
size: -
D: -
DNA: TGTGCCAGTAGCCGAGACAGGCCCAATGAGCAGTTCTTC
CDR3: CASSRDRPNEQFF

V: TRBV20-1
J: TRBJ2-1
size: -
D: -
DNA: TGCAGTGCAAAAGGGGGGGTGCAGTTCTTC
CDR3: CSAKGGVQFF

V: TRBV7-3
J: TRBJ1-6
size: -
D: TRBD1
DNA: TGTGCCAGCAGCTTAGCCGGACAGGGTTTAAGTTCACCCCTCCACTTT
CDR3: CASSLAGQGLSSPLHF

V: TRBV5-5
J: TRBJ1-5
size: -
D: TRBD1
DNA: TGTGCCAGCAGCCAATACAGGGGCGGTCAGCCCCAGCATTTT
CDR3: CASSQYRGGQPQHF

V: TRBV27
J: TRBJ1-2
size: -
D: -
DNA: TGTGCCAGCGGACAGACCGGAAACTATGGCTACACCTTC
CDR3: CASGQTGNYGYTF

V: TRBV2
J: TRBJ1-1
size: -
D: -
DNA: TGTGCCAGCAGACCCCGGGGGTTGAACACTGAAGCTTTCTTT
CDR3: CASRPRGLNTEAFF

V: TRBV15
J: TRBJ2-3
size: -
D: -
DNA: TGTGCCACCAGCAGAGGGAAGCACGGGTATGGAGATACGCAGTATTTT
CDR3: CATSRGKHGYGDTQYF

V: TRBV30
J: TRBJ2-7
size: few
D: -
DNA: TGTGCCTGTAGATCAGGGTTCGAGCAGTACTTC
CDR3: CACRSGFEQYF

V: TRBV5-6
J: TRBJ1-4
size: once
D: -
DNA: TGTGCCAGCAGGTTGGGCGCAACTAATGAAAAACTGTTTTTT
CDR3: CASRLGATNEKLFF

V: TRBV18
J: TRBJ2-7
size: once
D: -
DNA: TGTGCCAGCTCACCACCGCTACGCTACGAGCAGTACTTC
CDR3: CASSPPLRYEQYF

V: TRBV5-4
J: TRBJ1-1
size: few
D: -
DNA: TGTGCCAGCAGCCTCGATCGAGAATTGAACACTGAAGCTTTCTTT
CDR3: CASSLDRELNTEAFF

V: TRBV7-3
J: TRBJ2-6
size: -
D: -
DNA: TGTGCCAGCAGCGAACCCCACACGGGGGCCAACGTCCTGACTTTC
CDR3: CASSEPHTGANVLTF

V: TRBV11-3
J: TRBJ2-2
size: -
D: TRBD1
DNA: TGTGCCAGCAGATCCGGGACAGGGGGCGCGGCCGGGGAGCTGTTTTTT
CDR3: CASRSGTGGAAGELFF

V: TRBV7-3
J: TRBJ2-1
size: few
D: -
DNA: TGTGCCAGCAGCTTAACCCCACTAAGGGGCGAGCAGTTCTTC
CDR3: CASSLTPLRGEQFF

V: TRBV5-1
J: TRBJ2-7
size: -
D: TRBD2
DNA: TGCGCCAGCAGCCGGGGACTAGCGGGGGAAGGCAGGTCCTACGAGCAGTACTTC
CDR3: CASSRGLAGEGRSYEQYF

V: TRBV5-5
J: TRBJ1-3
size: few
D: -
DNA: TGTGCCAGCAGCCCCCCAGGATACTCTGGAAACACCATATATTTT
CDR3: CASSPPGYSGNTIYF

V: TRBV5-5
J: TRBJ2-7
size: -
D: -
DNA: TGTGCCAGCAGCTTCGAGGGGGTTTGGGAGCAGTACTTC
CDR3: CASSFEGVWEQYF